The rows below give T cell receptor beta chains drawn from one sample of a study of human T cells and chemical hapten exposure. One entry per CDR3 protein results from TCRdb running MiXCR on the RACE reads. This sample has some 84,000 distinct CDR3 sequences, with 8.5% found just once. Sequencing was performed on whole blood, taken in connection with sensitization to the hapten diphenylcyclopropenone (DPC). The receptors derive from a man aged 35 to 55 with alopecia areata. Some clones in this sample may be carry-over from other donors' samples. Each CDR3 is given with its conserved first and last residue. Each record gives: J gene, clone size, D gene, V gene, CDR3 DNA, CDR3 protein. D genes are given only for firm matches. The listing skips clone size in some rows; elsewhere it reads once, few, many or a size class.

j_call: TRBJ2-7; clone_size: -; d_call: -; v_call: TRBV20-1; cdr3_nt: TGCAGTGCCACCGGTCAGACCTACGAGCAGTACTTC; cdr3_aa: CSATGQTYEQYF
j_call: TRBJ2-6; clone_size: many; d_call: -; v_call: TRBV7-2; cdr3_nt: TGTGCCAGCAGCTTCCGGTTGGGGGCCAACGTCCTGACTTTC; cdr3_aa: CASSFRLGANVLTF
j_call: TRBJ1-1; clone_size: many; d_call: -; v_call: TRBV6-1; cdr3_nt: TGTGCCAGCAGTGAGGGAGGGTTGAACACTGAAGCTTTCTTT; cdr3_aa: CASSEGGLNTEAFF
j_call: TRBJ1-5; clone_size: many; d_call: -; v_call: TRBV18; cdr3_nt: TGTGCCAGCTCACCCACTCCACAGGGTAGTAATCAGCCCCAGCATTTT; cdr3_aa: CASSPTPQGSNQPQHF
j_call: TRBJ2-3; clone_size: -; d_call: TRBD1; v_call: TRBV24-1; cdr3_nt: TGTGCCACCAGTTTAACAGGGGGCACAGATACGCAGTATTTT; cdr3_aa: CATSLTGGTDTQYF
j_call: TRBJ2-3; clone_size: few; d_call: -; v_call: TRBV29-1; cdr3_nt: TGCAGCGTTGAAGAAGGGGTACGGGCGGATACGCAGTATTTT; cdr3_aa: CSVEEGVRADTQYF
j_call: TRBJ2-6; clone_size: medium-sized; d_call: TRBD1; v_call: TRBV29-1; cdr3_nt: TGCAGCGTTTCCGGACAGGGGAGCTCTGGGGCCAACGTCCTGACTTTC; cdr3_aa: CSVSGQGSSGANVLTF
j_call: TRBJ1-1; clone_size: few; d_call: -; v_call: TRBV6-9; cdr3_nt: TGTGCCAGCAGTTTCAGACCCTTGGACCGCCAAATTACCAACACTGAAGCTTTCTTT; cdr3_aa: CASSFRPLDRQITNTEAFF
j_call: TRBJ1-5; clone_size: many; d_call: -; v_call: TRBV29-1; cdr3_nt: TGCAGCGTTTGCGACAGCAATAGCAATCAGCCCCAGCATTTT; cdr3_aa: CSVCDSNSNQPQHF
j_call: TRBJ1-1; clone_size: many; d_call: -; v_call: TRBV7-9; cdr3_nt: TGTGCCAGCAGCTTATTTGTCGAGGGCCGGGAAGCTTTCTTT; cdr3_aa: CASSLFVEGREAFF
j_call: TRBJ1-2; clone_size: many; d_call: TRBD1; v_call: TRBV28; cdr3_nt: TGTGCCAGCAGTTTGTACAGGGGGCCCCCTAACTATGGCTACACCTTC; cdr3_aa: CASSLYRGPPNYGYTF
j_call: TRBJ2-4; clone_size: medium-sized; d_call: -; v_call: TRBV29-1; cdr3_nt: TGCAGCGTTGAATCGGACAAAAACATTCAGTACTTC; cdr3_aa: CSVESDKNIQYF
j_call: TRBJ1-1; clone_size: -; d_call: -; v_call: TRBV11-3; cdr3_nt: TGTGCCAGCAGCTTATCAGGGTATAGGAACACTGAAGCTTTCTTT; cdr3_aa: CASSLSGYRNTEAFF
j_call: TRBJ2-1; clone_size: -; d_call: TRBD1; v_call: TRBV12-3/TRBV12-4; cdr3_nt: TGTGCCAGCAGTTCTGGGCAGGGGGTCCATGAGCAGTTCTTC; cdr3_aa: CASSSGQGVHEQFF
j_call: TRBJ2-7; clone_size: many; d_call: -; v_call: TRBV20-1; cdr3_nt: TGCAGTGCGGACAGGCTGGGGGGTTACTACGAGCAGTACTTC; cdr3_aa: CSADRLGGYYEQYF
j_call: TRBJ1-5; clone_size: few; d_call: -; v_call: TRBV29-1; cdr3_nt: TGCAGCGTTGAACTGTCTAGCAATCAGCCCCAGCATTTT; cdr3_aa: CSVELSSNQPQHF
j_call: TRBJ1-2; clone_size: -; d_call: -; v_call: TRBV27; cdr3_nt: TGTGCCAGCAGTTTAGGACCCACCCCCCAATATGGCTACACCTTC; cdr3_aa: CASSLGPTPQYGYTF
j_call: TRBJ2-6; clone_size: many; d_call: -; v_call: TRBV3-1; cdr3_nt: TGTGCCAGCAGCCGGGACACCTCTGGGGCCAACGTCCTGACTTTC; cdr3_aa: CASSRDTSGANVLTF
j_call: TRBJ1-4; clone_size: many; d_call: TRBD1; v_call: TRBV3-1; cdr3_nt: TGTGCCAGCAGCCAAAGGGGGCCCAGGCCCGAAAAACTGTTTTTT; cdr3_aa: CASSQRGPRPEKLFF
j_call: TRBJ2-5; clone_size: -; d_call: TRBD2; v_call: TRBV14; cdr3_nt: TGTGCCAGCAGCTCCGGCCGACAGGGACTAGCGGTTCAAGAGACCCAGTACTTC; cdr3_aa: CASSSGRQGLAVQETQYF
j_call: TRBJ2-7; clone_size: -; d_call: -; v_call: TRBV18; cdr3_nt: TGTGCCAGCTCTCCCGGGACTCCACGGTATTTCGGTGATTACGAGCAGTACTTC; cdr3_aa: CASSPGTPRYFGDYEQYF
j_call: TRBJ2-3; clone_size: -; d_call: -; v_call: TRBV7-2; cdr3_nt: TGTGCCAGCAGCTTCCTAGTTACGCAGTATTTT; cdr3_aa: CASSFLVTQYF
j_call: TRBJ2-7; clone_size: -; d_call: TRBD2; v_call: TRBV28; cdr3_nt: TGTGCCAGCAACCCCGGGGGGGCCTACGAGCAGTACTTC; cdr3_aa: CASNPGGAYEQYF
j_call: TRBJ1-2; clone_size: few; d_call: TRBD1; v_call: TRBV7-9; cdr3_nt: TGTGCCAGCAGCCGACTGGGTACAGGGGGAACTAACTATGGCTACACCTTC; cdr3_aa: CASSRLGTGGTNYGYTF
j_call: TRBJ2-5; clone_size: many; d_call: TRBD2; v_call: TRBV20-1; cdr3_nt: TGCAGTGCTAGAGATGTGTCTAGCGGGAGGGAGACCCAGTACTTC; cdr3_aa: CSARDVSSGRETQYF
j_call: TRBJ2-5; clone_size: many; d_call: TRBD2; v_call: TRBV7-2; cdr3_nt: TGTGCCAGCAGCTTAGATGCAGCGGGAGGGCAAGAGACCCAGTACTTC; cdr3_aa: CASSLDAAGGQETQYF
j_call: TRBJ2-3; clone_size: -; d_call: TRBD2; v_call: TRBV7-2; cdr3_nt: TGTGCCAGCGGCATAAGACTTAGCGGGAAATACGATACGCAGTATTTT; cdr3_aa: CASGIRLSGKYDTQYF
j_call: TRBJ2-2; clone_size: many; d_call: TRBD1; v_call: TRBV9; cdr3_nt: TGTGCCAGCAGCTCAGGGGAATCAGGGGGCGCGAGCACCGGGGAGCTGTTTTTT; cdr3_aa: CASSSGESGGASTGELFF
j_call: TRBJ2-7; clone_size: -; d_call: -; v_call: TRBV6-2/TRBV6-3; cdr3_nt: TGTGCCAGCAGTCACGGGACCTCCGAGCAGTACTTC; cdr3_aa: CASSHGTSEQYF
j_call: TRBJ2-6; clone_size: -; d_call: -; v_call: TRBV10-3; cdr3_nt: TGTGCCATCAGTCTGGGGTCTGGGGCCAACGTCCTGACTTTC; cdr3_aa: CAISLGSGANVLTF
j_call: TRBJ2-1; clone_size: few; d_call: -; v_call: TRBV6-2/TRBV6-3; cdr3_nt: TGTGCCAGCGACGACGGAGGCAATGAGCAGTTCTTC; cdr3_aa: CASDDGGNEQFF
j_call: TRBJ2-5; clone_size: -; d_call: -; v_call: TRBV5-6; cdr3_nt: TGTGCCAGCAGCTTACAGCTACAAGAGACCCAGTACTTC; cdr3_aa: CASSLQLQETQYF
j_call: TRBJ2-3; clone_size: many; d_call: TRBD2; v_call: TRBV6-2/TRBV6-3; cdr3_nt: TGTGCCAGCAGCCGCCTGAGGGGCGGGAGGGGCACAGATACGCAGTATTTT; cdr3_aa: CASSRLRGGRGTDTQYF
j_call: TRBJ2-3; clone_size: -; d_call: -; v_call: TRBV29-1; cdr3_nt: TGCAGCGCTGGGCTCGGCTACGAGGGCACAGATACGCAGTATTTT; cdr3_aa: CSAGLGYEGTDTQYF
j_call: TRBJ2-7; clone_size: -; d_call: -; v_call: TRBV9; cdr3_nt: TGTGCCAGCAGCGTAGCGGGGACAATCTCCTACGAGCAGTACTTC; cdr3_aa: CASSVAGTISYEQYF
j_call: TRBJ2-3; clone_size: few; d_call: TRBD2; v_call: TRBV12-3/TRBV12-4; cdr3_nt: TGTGCCAGCCGGACCGGGGGGGGCACAGATACGCAGTATTTT; cdr3_aa: CASRTGGGTDTQYF
j_call: TRBJ2-1; clone_size: -; d_call: TRBD2; v_call: TRBV12-3/TRBV12-4; cdr3_nt: TGTGCCAGCAGCCCCGGGACTAGAAATGGAAATGAGCAGTTCTTC; cdr3_aa: CASSPGTRNGNEQFF
j_call: TRBJ2-7; clone_size: few; d_call: -; v_call: TRBV10-3; cdr3_nt: TGTGCCATCAGTACCTTTGAGAGGAACGAGCAGTACTTC; cdr3_aa: CAISTFERNEQYF
j_call: TRBJ2-1; clone_size: -; d_call: TRBD2; v_call: TRBV7-2; cdr3_nt: TGTGCCAGCAGCTTTAGCGGGGACCGGACTGAGCAGTTCTTC; cdr3_aa: CASSFSGDRTEQFF
j_call: TRBJ2-1; clone_size: -; d_call: TRBD2; v_call: TRBV29-1; cdr3_nt: TGCAGCGTCCCACCTAGACTAGCGGGAGTACAACACAATGAGCAGTTCTTC; cdr3_aa: CSVPPRLAGVQHNEQFF
j_call: TRBJ1-2; clone_size: few; d_call: -; v_call: TRBV20-1; cdr3_nt: TGCAGTGCTAGAACCCCCGAGTCCTTCAACTATGGCTACACCTTC; cdr3_aa: CSARTPESFNYGYTF
j_call: TRBJ2-3; clone_size: -; d_call: -; v_call: TRBV12-3/TRBV12-4; cdr3_nt: TGTGCCAGCAGTTTTACGGGAGTCCCCCCCACAGATACGCAGTATTTT; cdr3_aa: CASSFTGVPPTDTQYF
j_call: TRBJ2-1; clone_size: many; d_call: TRBD1; v_call: TRBV20-1; cdr3_nt: TGCAGTGCTCAGACAGGGCCCTCCTACAATGAGCAGTTCTTC; cdr3_aa: CSAQTGPSYNEQFF
j_call: TRBJ2-7; clone_size: few; d_call: TRBD1; v_call: TRBV28; cdr3_nt: TGTGCCAGCAGTCCCCCGGGACAGGGGGGGTACGAGCAGTACTTC; cdr3_aa: CASSPPGQGGYEQYF
j_call: TRBJ2-1; clone_size: few; d_call: -; v_call: TRBV5-1; cdr3_nt: TGCGCCAGCAGCTTAACGGGAGCCCCCCACCATGAGCAGTTCTTC; cdr3_aa: CASSLTGAPHHEQFF
j_call: TRBJ2-7; clone_size: -; d_call: -; v_call: TRBV6-5; cdr3_nt: TGTGCCAGCAGAGCACGGGCTAGCGAGCAGTACTTC; cdr3_aa: CASRARASEQYF
j_call: TRBJ2-7; clone_size: many; d_call: -; v_call: TRBV10-3; cdr3_nt: TGTGCCATCAGGGGGGGGGCCGGCTCCTACGAGCAGTACTTC; cdr3_aa: CAIRGGAGSYEQYF
j_call: TRBJ1-1; clone_size: few; d_call: -; v_call: TRBV6-2/TRBV6-3; cdr3_nt: TGTGCCAGCAATTTACGTGGGGGCCCGGGCACTGAAGCTTTCTTT; cdr3_aa: CASNLRGGPGTEAFF
j_call: TRBJ2-3; clone_size: -; d_call: -; v_call: TRBV7-2; cdr3_nt: TGTGCCAGCAGCCCGGCGGGGGCAACCCTGGATACGCAGTATTTT; cdr3_aa: CASSPAGATLDTQYF
j_call: TRBJ2-6; clone_size: -; d_call: -; v_call: TRBV20-1; cdr3_nt: TGCAGTGCCGTCCGTCCTGGGGCCAACGCCCTGACTTTC; cdr3_aa: CSAVRPGANALTF
j_call: TRBJ2-1; clone_size: -; d_call: -; v_call: TRBV4-2; cdr3_nt: TGTGCCAGCAGCCAAGGTCAGGCCACTTCTTCCTACAATGAGCAGTTCTTC; cdr3_aa: CASSQGQATSSYNEQFF
j_call: TRBJ2-7; clone_size: many; d_call: -; v_call: TRBV28; cdr3_nt: TGTGCCAGCAGTGAAACAGCTTACGAGCAGTACTTC; cdr3_aa: CASSETAYEQYF
j_call: TRBJ2-6; clone_size: many; d_call: -; v_call: TRBV27; cdr3_nt: TGTGCCAGCAGTTTCTCCTCTGGGGCCAACGTCCTGACTTTC; cdr3_aa: CASSFSSGANVLTF
j_call: TRBJ2-3; clone_size: few; d_call: -; v_call: TRBV4-3; cdr3_nt: TGCGCCAGCAGCCCCCTTTTATCAGATACGCAGTATTTT; cdr3_aa: CASSPLLSDTQYF
j_call: TRBJ1-4; clone_size: many; d_call: -; v_call: TRBV28; cdr3_nt: TGTGCCAGCAGTCCCCGGGACTGGAGAGGCACTAATGAAAAACTGTTTTTT; cdr3_aa: CASSPRDWRGTNEKLFF